This T cell receptor (beta chain) was retrieved from a study of T-cell reconstitution after alpha-beta-depleted transplantation in children. Trimming left V 4 bases short and J 1 base short, with 17 bases between. The germline V gene encodes CDR1 SGHRS and CDR2 YFSETQ. CDR3 length: 16 amino acids. Unique molecular identifiers were incorporated into the prepared TCRbeta library. One entry per CDR3 protein results from TCRdb running MiXCR on the PCR reads. Of nearly 550,000 distinct CDR3 sequences listed, around 20% were seen once; the top ten hold more than 2.5%. V usage is TRBV5-1 and J usage is TRBJ2-5; D could derive from TRBD1 or TRBD2 (5 bases each). The material sequenced was PBMCs from the stem cell graft donor, taken from the stem cell graft. This TCR was sampled from a human donor who donated a stem cell graft to a child with acute lymphoblastic leukemia. CDR3 DNA sequence: TGCGCCAGCAGCCGAGCGGAATCCAGGGCCCAAGAGACCCAGTACTTC. Amino acids: CASSRAESRAQETQYF.